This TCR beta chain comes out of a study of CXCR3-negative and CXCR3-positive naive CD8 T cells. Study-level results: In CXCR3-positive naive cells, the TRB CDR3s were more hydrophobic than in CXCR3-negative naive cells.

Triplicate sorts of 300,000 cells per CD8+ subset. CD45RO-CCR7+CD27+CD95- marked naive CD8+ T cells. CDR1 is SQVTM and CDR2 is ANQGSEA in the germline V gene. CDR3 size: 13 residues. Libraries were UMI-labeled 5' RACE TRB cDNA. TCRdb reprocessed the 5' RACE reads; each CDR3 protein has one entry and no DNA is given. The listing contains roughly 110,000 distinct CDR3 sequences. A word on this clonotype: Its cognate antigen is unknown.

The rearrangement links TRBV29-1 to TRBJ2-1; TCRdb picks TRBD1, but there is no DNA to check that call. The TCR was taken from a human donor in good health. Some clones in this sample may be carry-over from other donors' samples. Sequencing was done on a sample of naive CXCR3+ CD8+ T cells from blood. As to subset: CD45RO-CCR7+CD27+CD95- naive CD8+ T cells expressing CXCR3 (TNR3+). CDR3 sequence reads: CSVSEQGYNEQFF.